These 4 T cell receptor beta chains were all obtained from the same sample, sequenced in a study of OX40 agonist ivuxolimab in advanced cancers. The library was obtained by the immunoSEQ multiplex PCR assay. TCRdb holds this immuneACCESS table with in-frame rearrangements only. Some clones are missing; in checked studies, unresolved V genes explain under half, and the rest has no known cause. This sample lists more than 80,000 clones; 91% were detected once. The ten most abundant clones make up around 8.7% of the sample. The sample here was CD4+ or CD8+ T cells sorted from blood, taken in a trial of the OX40 agonist ivuxolimab. The receptors were gathered from an adult with an advanced solid tumor such as melanoma, head and neck, liver or kidney cancer.

This clone appeared a single time. The chain employs TRBV19 and TRBJ1-4; D unclear. This CDR3 comprises 13 residues. The germline gives CDR1 LNHDA, CDR2 SQIVND (reference sequence). The V gene lost 0 bases and the J gene lost 1 base, with 0 bases spanning the gap. Here the CDR3 reads CASSIETNEKLFF. Here the CDR3 DNA reads TGTGCCAGTAGTATAGAAACTAATGAAAAACTGTTTTTT.

This chain links TRBV6-4 with TRBJ1-1; D might be TRBD1 (6 bases). Trimming stripped 4 bases from V and 5 bases from J, with 11 bases between. The CDR3 consists of 13 residues. Germline assignment: CDR1 MRHNA and CDR2 SNTAGT. Here the CDR3 DNA reads TGTGCCAGCAGTGCAGGGGAGGAAACTGAAGCTTTCTTT. Encoded protein: CASSAGEETEAFF.

CDR3 sequence (DNA): TGTGCCAGCAGCTTACTCGACTACGGCACAGATACGCAGTATTTT. Its translation is CASSLLDYGTDTQYF. The gene calls are TRBV7-9 and TRBJ2-3, with D perhaps matching TRBD2 (5 bases). This CDR3 spans 15 amino acids. V lost 2 bases and J lost 1, with 10 bases in between. Germline CDR1 and CDR2: SEHNR and FQNEAQ (reference sequence).

The rearrangement joins TRBV4-1 to TRBJ2-7; no reliable D call. V lost 1 base and J 4 bases, leaving 14 bases between the germline ends. The CDR3 covers 15 residues. Germline CDR1 is MGHRA and CDR2 is YSYEKL. The CDR3 here is CASSQGVLSKYEQYF. The CDR3 DNA is TGCGCCAGCAGCCAAGGTGTTCTCAGCAAATACGAGCAGTACTTC.